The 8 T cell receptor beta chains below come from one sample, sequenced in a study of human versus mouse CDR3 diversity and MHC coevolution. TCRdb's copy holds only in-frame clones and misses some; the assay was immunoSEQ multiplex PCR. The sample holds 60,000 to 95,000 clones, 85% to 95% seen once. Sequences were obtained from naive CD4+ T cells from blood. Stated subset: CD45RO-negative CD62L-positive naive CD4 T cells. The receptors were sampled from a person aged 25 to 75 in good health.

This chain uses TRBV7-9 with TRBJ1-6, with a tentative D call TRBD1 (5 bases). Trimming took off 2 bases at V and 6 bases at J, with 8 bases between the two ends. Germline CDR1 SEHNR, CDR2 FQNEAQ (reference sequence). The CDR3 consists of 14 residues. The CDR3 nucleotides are TGTGCCAGCAGCTTACAGGGCCCTAATTCACCCCTCCACTTT. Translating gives CASSLQGPNSPLHF.

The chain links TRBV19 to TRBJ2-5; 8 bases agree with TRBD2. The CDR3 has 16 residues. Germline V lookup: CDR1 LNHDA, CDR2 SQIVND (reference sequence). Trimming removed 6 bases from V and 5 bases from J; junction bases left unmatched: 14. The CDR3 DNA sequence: TGTGCCAGTAGCCGAATCCAGCGGGGGAGGCAGGAGACCCAGTACTTC. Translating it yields CASSRIQRGRQETQYF.

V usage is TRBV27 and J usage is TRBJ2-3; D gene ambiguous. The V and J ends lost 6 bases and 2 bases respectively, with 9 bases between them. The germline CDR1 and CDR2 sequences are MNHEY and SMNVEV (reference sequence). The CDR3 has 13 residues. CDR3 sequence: CASSRPPTDTQYF. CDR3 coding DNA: TGTGCCAGCAGCCGTCCCCCCACAGATACGCAGTATTTT.

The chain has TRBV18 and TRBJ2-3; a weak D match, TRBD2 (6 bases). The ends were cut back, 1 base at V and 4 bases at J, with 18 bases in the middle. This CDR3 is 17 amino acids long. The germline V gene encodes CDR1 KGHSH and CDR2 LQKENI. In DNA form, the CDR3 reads TGTGCCAGCTCACCACTCCGCGGGATTGGTCCTCCAGATACGCAGTATTTT. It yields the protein CASSPLRGIGPPDTQYF.

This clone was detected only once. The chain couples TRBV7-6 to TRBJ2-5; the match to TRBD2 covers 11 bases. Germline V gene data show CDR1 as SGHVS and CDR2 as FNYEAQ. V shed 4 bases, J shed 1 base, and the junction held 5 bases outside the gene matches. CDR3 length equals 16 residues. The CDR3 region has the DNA TGTGCCAGCAGCTCTAGCGGGGGGACGCGCCAAGAGACCCAGTACTTC. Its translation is CASSSSGGTRQETQYF.

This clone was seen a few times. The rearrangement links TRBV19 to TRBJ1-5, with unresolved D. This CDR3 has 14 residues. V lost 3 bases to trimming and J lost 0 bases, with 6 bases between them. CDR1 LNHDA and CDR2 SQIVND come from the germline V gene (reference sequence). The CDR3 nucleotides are TGTGCCAGTAGTATGGCAGATAGCAATCAGCCCCAGCATTTT. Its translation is CASSMADSNQPQHF.

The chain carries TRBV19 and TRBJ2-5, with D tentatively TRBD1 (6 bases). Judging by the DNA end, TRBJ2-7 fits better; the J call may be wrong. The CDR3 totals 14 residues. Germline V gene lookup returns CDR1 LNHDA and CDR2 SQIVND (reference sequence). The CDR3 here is CASSIGQFSYEQYF. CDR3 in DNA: TGTGCCAGTAGTATCGGACAGTTCTCCTACGAGCAGTACTTC.

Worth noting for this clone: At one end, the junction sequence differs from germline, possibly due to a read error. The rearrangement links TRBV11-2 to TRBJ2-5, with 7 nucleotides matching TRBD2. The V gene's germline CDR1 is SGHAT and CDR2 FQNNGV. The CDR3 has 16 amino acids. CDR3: CASSPGRGPSQGTQYF. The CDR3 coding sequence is TGTGCCAGCAGCCCTGGGAGGGGACCCTCTCAAGGGACCCAGTACTTC.